These T cell receptor beta chains were read from a single sample in a study of blood T cell repertoires in COVID-19. Sequencing was performed with immunoSEQ multiplex PCR; in TCRdb, only in-frame clones are kept and a portion is missing. The table records under 150,000 clones, 86% of them present only once. Sequencing input: PBMCs or T cells enriched from blood (not recorded which). Receptor source: a woman between 50 and 59 years old who had recovered from COVID-19. The conserved cysteine and the conserved F or W are not part of the CDR3 here. The order of the fields is clone size, V gene, J gene, CDR3 protein. The size of a clone is reported for some rows only, either as once, few or many, or as a class for expanded clones.

abundance: -
v_gene: TRBV10-2
j_gene: TRBJ2-1
CDR3aa: ATSGGASYNEQF

abundance: once
v_gene: TRBV2
j_gene: TRBJ2-3
CDR3aa: ASTTGTGGTDTQY

abundance: -
v_gene: TRBV6-5
j_gene: TRBJ1-2
CDR3aa: ASSTGQPEYGYT

abundance: -
v_gene: TRBV6-5
j_gene: TRBJ1-5
CDR3aa: ASSTTGAPNQPQH

abundance: once
v_gene: TRBV7-7
j_gene: TRBJ1-3
CDR3aa: ASSPGGGPTLDTIY

abundance: -
v_gene: TRBV11-2
j_gene: TRBJ1-2
CDR3aa: ASSPPLDSFNGYT

abundance: -
v_gene: TRBV24-1
j_gene: TRBJ2-1
CDR3aa: ATSDSPTSGYNEQF

abundance: -
v_gene: TRBV5-6
j_gene: TRBJ1-6
CDR3aa: ASSPTDRPPAPLH

abundance: -
v_gene: TRBV18
j_gene: TRBJ2-3
CDR3aa: ASSPPSPSDTQY

abundance: -
v_gene: TRBV11-2
j_gene: TRBJ1-1
CDR3aa: ASSLDHRPYTEAF

abundance: few
v_gene: TRBV10-1
j_gene: TRBJ1-6
CDR3aa: ASRPGPNSPLH

abundance: once
v_gene: TRBV19
j_gene: TRBJ2-2
CDR3aa: ASSTRTSGGANTGELF

abundance: -
v_gene: TRBV7-9
j_gene: TRBJ2-7
CDR3aa: ASSSGTGGLYEQY

abundance: -
v_gene: TRBV18
j_gene: TRBJ2-6
CDR3aa: ASSPPSRAWFLT

abundance: -
v_gene: TRBV5-1
j_gene: TRBJ1-2
CDR3aa: ASSQQAASNYGYT

abundance: -
v_gene: TRBV6-5
j_gene: TRBJ1-1
CDR3aa: ASSPGGWNTEAF

abundance: -
v_gene: TRBV5-1
j_gene: TRBJ1-3
CDR3aa: ASSLDSGSGNTIY

abundance: -
v_gene: TRBV24-1
j_gene: TRBJ2-6
CDR3aa: ATSAGGGASGANVLT

abundance: -
v_gene: TRBV7-2
j_gene: TRBJ2-7
CDR3aa: ASSPGGDREQY

abundance: few
v_gene: TRBV6-7
j_gene: TRBJ2-7
CDR3aa: ATLTESYEQY

abundance: -
v_gene: TRBV9
j_gene: TRBJ2-2
CDR3aa: ASSVATRQGADTGELF

abundance: -
v_gene: TRBV10-3
j_gene: TRBJ1-1
CDR3aa: AISERVNTEAF

abundance: -
v_gene: TRBV11-2
j_gene: TRBJ2-2
CDR3aa: ASSDGQGPLNTGELF

abundance: -
v_gene: TRBV29-1
j_gene: TRBJ2-7
CDR3aa: SAGRQGLSYEQY

abundance: -
v_gene: TRBV27
j_gene: TRBJ1-5
CDR3aa: ASSRGQGANQPQH

abundance: once
v_gene: TRBV11-3
j_gene: TRBJ2-6
CDR3aa: ASSSRRDTYSGANVLT

abundance: once
v_gene: TRBV5-4
j_gene: TRBJ2-2
CDR3aa: ASSRPGNTGELF

abundance: -
v_gene: TRBV5-1
j_gene: TRBJ2-3
CDR3aa: ASSQGHQSDTQY

abundance: -
v_gene: TRBV9
j_gene: TRBJ2-2
CDR3aa: ASSVAEGTVNTGELF

abundance: once
v_gene: TRBV4-1
j_gene: TRBJ1-1
CDR3aa: ASSPQGIDTEAF

abundance: -
v_gene: TRBV4-1
j_gene: TRBJ1-5
CDR3aa: ASSQTGSYSNQPQH

abundance: -
v_gene: TRBV12-3/TRBV12-4
j_gene: TRBJ1-5
CDR3aa: ASSFGYDQPQH

abundance: -
v_gene: TRBV5-1
j_gene: TRBJ2-5
CDR3aa: ASSSDRVETQY

abundance: once
v_gene: TRBV28
j_gene: TRBJ1-1
CDR3aa: ASSPLQGAINTEAF

abundance: -
v_gene: TRBV4-3
j_gene: TRBJ2-1
CDR3aa: ASSQVEGVNEQF

abundance: -
v_gene: TRBV11-2
j_gene: TRBJ2-2
CDR3aa: ASRTGIGTGELF

abundance: once
v_gene: TRBV3-1/TRBV3-2
j_gene: TRBJ1-1
CDR3aa: ASSQEYRANTEAF

abundance: -
v_gene: TRBV5-1
j_gene: TRBJ1-1
CDR3aa: ASSLVGTPNTEAF

abundance: -
v_gene: TRBV5-6
j_gene: TRBJ2-5
CDR3aa: ASSFRRGGLKTQY

abundance: -
v_gene: TRBV20-1
j_gene: TRBJ1-3
CDR3aa: SASSGTLGNTIY

abundance: -
v_gene: TRBV2
j_gene: TRBJ2-7
CDR3aa: ATSSGPEQY

abundance: few
v_gene: TRBV27
j_gene: TRBJ1-2
CDR3aa: ASSTRTGWGGYT

abundance: -
v_gene: TRBV30
j_gene: TRBJ1-6
CDR3aa: AWSLEVHNSPLH

abundance: once
v_gene: TRBV19
j_gene: TRBJ1-5
CDR3aa: ASSLHPARAPNQPQH

abundance: -
v_gene: TRBV6-5
j_gene: TRBJ2-7
CDR3aa: ASRRAGDHEQY

abundance: -
v_gene: TRBV6-5
j_gene: TRBJ2-1
CDR3aa: ASKTVHNEQF

abundance: -
v_gene: TRBV9
j_gene: TRBJ2-7
CDR3aa: ASSGISYEQY

abundance: -
v_gene: TRBV10-2
j_gene: TRBJ1-5
CDR3aa: ASSESNINQPQH

abundance: -
v_gene: TRBV3-1/TRBV3-2
j_gene: TRBJ2-5
CDR3aa: ASSLSGGGETQY

abundance: -
v_gene: TRBV3-1/TRBV3-2
j_gene: TRBJ2-3
CDR3aa: ASSHEYRTGTSDTQY